This T cell receptor beta chain was sequenced in a study of a mutant IDH1 vaccine in newly diagnosed glioma. At the level of the study: Prior therapy was radiotherapy, temozolomide, or both; most received both.

Time point in this sample: baseline, week 1 (first vaccination visit). The sample's treatment: pre-vaccination baseline after standard-of-care therapy. The CDR3 sequence is 16 residues long. The V gene's germline CDR1 is SNHLY and CDR2 FYNNEI. Trimming cost V 6 bases and J 0 bases, with 15 bases left between them. Here immunoSEQ multiplex PCR was the method, and the copy in TCRdb shows in-frame clones only, minus some. The sample has about 98,000 clones, around 90% seen once. This clone came up once. The sequence derives from a woman aged 50 to 60 with glioma. The sample in question was PBMCs, obtained from a glioma patient treated with radiotherapy, temozolomide or both. The chain combines TRBV2 with TRBJ1-5; D ambiguous. The CDR3 sequence: CASSKTQGYSNQPQHF. The CDR3 coding sequence is TGTGCCAGCAGCAAAACCCAAGGGTATAGCAATCAGCCCCAGCATTTT.